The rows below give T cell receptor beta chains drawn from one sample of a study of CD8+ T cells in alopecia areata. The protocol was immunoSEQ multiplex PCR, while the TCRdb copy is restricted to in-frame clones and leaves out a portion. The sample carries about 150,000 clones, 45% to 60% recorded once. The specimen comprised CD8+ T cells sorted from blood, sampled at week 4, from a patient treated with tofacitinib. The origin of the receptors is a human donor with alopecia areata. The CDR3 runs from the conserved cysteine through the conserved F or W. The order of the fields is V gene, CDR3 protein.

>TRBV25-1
CASSGHEQYF
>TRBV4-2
CASSHEWGDTEAFF
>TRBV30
CAWSVSGAAEGYTF
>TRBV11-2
CASSLWQQGGNEQFF
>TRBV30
CAWRAKGTVERSYTF
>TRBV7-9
CASSLKGTLAKNIQYF
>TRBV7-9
CASSLAPSGETQYF
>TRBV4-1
CASRPVGTNEKLFF
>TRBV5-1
CASSPEASGPYEQYF
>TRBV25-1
CASSEYESEETQYF
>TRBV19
CASNDRGLGTEAFF
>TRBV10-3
CAISDSGGDYEQYF
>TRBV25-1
CASSHEGDTDTQYF
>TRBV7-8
CASSLEGGSSYNSPLHF
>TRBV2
CASSEAGQGARETPYF
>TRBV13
CASSFKTGAETQYF
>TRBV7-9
CASSLVGTGRVNYGYTF
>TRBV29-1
CSVDKTNTGELFF
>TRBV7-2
CASSLEWDNGELFF
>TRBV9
CASSAMGLNNYGYTF
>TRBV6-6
CASSFGVDTEAFF
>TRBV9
CASSPPRKDIQYF
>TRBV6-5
CASFGQGQNTGELFF
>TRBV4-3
CASSQEVQSRYNGYTF
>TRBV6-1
CASSSTGGQETQYF
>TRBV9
CASSVSPDRSYEQYF
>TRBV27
CASSTGGSGTEAFF
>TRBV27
CASSSLLRGGADEQYF
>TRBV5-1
CASSALGTDNTEAFF
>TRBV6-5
CASSYRQGDTEAFF
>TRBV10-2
CASSHSGANVLTF
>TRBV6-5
CASSYSPDSYNEQFF
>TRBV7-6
CASSSLWGGRETQYF
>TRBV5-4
CASSFLPGVTGELFF
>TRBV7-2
CASSMGTSGYEQYF
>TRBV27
CASSFDRATEAFF
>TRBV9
CASSVFATGSDEQFF
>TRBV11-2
CASSLEPRKQFF
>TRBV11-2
CASSPSGGGTDTQYF
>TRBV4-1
CASSQEGEGVFYGYTF
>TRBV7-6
CASSLLGEGFYNEQFF
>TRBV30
CARGELAGVTSYNEQFF
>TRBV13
CASSPTGYEQFF
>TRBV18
CASSPIRGRSYEQYF
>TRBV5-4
CASSSGDRAAEAFF
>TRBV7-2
CASSVGLAGTGELFF